These T cell receptor beta chains were read from a single sample in a study of blood T cell repertoires in COVID-19. Sequencing used immunoSEQ multiplex PCR; TCRdb keeps in-frame clones, though not all of them. The repertoire holds 210,000 or so clones, with roughly 84% as singletons. Sequenced material: peripheral blood. All receptors come from a human donor in a cohort sampled during active COVID-19. Both conserved end residues are part of each CDR3. Fields, in order: CDR3 protein, CDR3 DNA, D gene, V gene, J gene, clone size. The D gene is left open where the match is weak. Clone size is shown for a subset of rows, as once, few, many or a class of expanded clone.

cdr3_aa: CASSQVPRGYTF
cdr3_nt: TGTGCCAGCTCCCAGGTACCAAGGGGCTACACCTTC
d_call: NA
v_call: TRBV28
j_call: TRBJ1-2
clone_size: NA

cdr3_aa: CASSVDPPGVTQYF
cdr3_nt: TGTGCCAGCAGCGTAGACCCGCCTGGAGTTACGCAGTATTTT
d_call: NA
v_call: TRBV9
j_call: TRBJ2-3
clone_size: NA

cdr3_aa: CASRTGEAWEQYF
cdr3_nt: TGTGCCAGCAGGACAGGGGAAGCTTGGGAGCAGTACTTC
d_call: TRBD1
v_call: TRBV28
j_call: TRBJ2-7
clone_size: NA

cdr3_aa: CASSLDRGGDTQYF
cdr3_nt: TGCGCCAGCAGCTTGGACAGGGGTGGAGATACGCAGTATTTT
d_call: TRBD1
v_call: TRBV5-1
j_call: TRBJ2-3
clone_size: NA

cdr3_aa: CATSDPMTVNGANVLTF
cdr3_nt: TGTGCCACCAGTGACCCCATGACAGTTAACGGGGCCAACGTCCTGACTTTC
d_call: NA
v_call: TRBV24-1
j_call: TRBJ2-6
clone_size: NA

cdr3_aa: CASSLGGTQYF
cdr3_nt: TGTGCCAGCAGCTTGGGAGGTACGCAGTATTTT
d_call: NA
v_call: TRBV7-9
j_call: TRBJ2-3
clone_size: NA

cdr3_aa: CASSQGIDRDNEQFF
cdr3_nt: TGTGCCAGCAGCCAAGGGATCGACAGGGACAATGAGCAGTTCTTC
d_call: TRBD1
v_call: TRBV3-1/TRBV3-2
j_call: TRBJ2-1
clone_size: NA

cdr3_aa: CASGSGAIGNTEAFF
cdr3_nt: TGTGCCAGCGGGTCAGGGGCGATCGGGAACACTGAAGCTTTCTTT
d_call: NA
v_call: TRBV6-5
j_call: TRBJ1-1
clone_size: NA

cdr3_aa: CASSPKGVMDTEAFF
cdr3_nt: TGTGCCAGCAGCCCGAAAGGGGTTATGGACACTGAAGCTTTCTTT
d_call: NA
v_call: TRBV7-9
j_call: TRBJ1-1
clone_size: once

cdr3_aa: CASSEQAGGPREQFF
cdr3_nt: TGTGCCAGCAGTGAACAAGCGGGGGGGCCTAGAGAGCAGTTCTTC
d_call: TRBD2
v_call: TRBV6-4
j_call: TRBJ2-1
clone_size: NA

cdr3_aa: CASSVLGQGAYNEQFF
cdr3_nt: TGTGCCAGCAGCGTATTAGGACAGGGTGCCTACAATGAGCAGTTCTTC
d_call: TRBD1
v_call: TRBV9
j_call: TRBJ2-1
clone_size: once

cdr3_aa: CASSPQGWYNEQFF
cdr3_nt: TGTGCCAGCAGCCCGCAGGGCTGGTACAATGAGCAGTTCTTC
d_call: NA
v_call: TRBV7-9
j_call: TRBJ2-1
clone_size: NA

cdr3_aa: CASSLVAAGSYNEQFF
cdr3_nt: TGTGCCAGCAGCTTAGTAGCGGCGGGCTCCTACAATGAGCAGTTCTTC
d_call: NA
v_call: TRBV7-2
j_call: TRBJ2-1
clone_size: NA

cdr3_aa: CASSLDRGNTEAFF
cdr3_nt: TGTGCCAGTAGTCTGGACAGGGGAAACACTGAAGCTTTCTTT
d_call: TRBD1
v_call: TRBV19
j_call: TRBJ1-1
clone_size: NA

cdr3_aa: CASSLRSSPGEYEQYF
cdr3_nt: TGTGCCAGCAGCTTAAGGTCTTCTCCGGGGGAATACGAGCAGTACTTC
d_call: NA
v_call: TRBV7-8
j_call: TRBJ2-7
clone_size: NA

cdr3_aa: CASRDSSRAREETQYF
cdr3_nt: TGTGCCAGCAGGGACTCGTCAAGGGCCCGGGAAGAGACCCAGTACTTC
d_call: NA
v_call: TRBV6-6
j_call: TRBJ2-5
clone_size: NA

cdr3_aa: CASSRTGTDTGELFF
cdr3_nt: TGTGCCAGCAGCCGAACCGGGACAGACACCGGGGAGCTGTTTTTT
d_call: TRBD1
v_call: TRBV7-9
j_call: TRBJ2-2
clone_size: few

cdr3_aa: CASSEGTGGTMSNQPQHF
cdr3_nt: TGCGCCAGCAGCGAAGGGACAGGGGGCACGATGAGCAATCAGCCCCAGCATTTT
d_call: TRBD1
v_call: TRBV5-1
j_call: TRBJ1-5
clone_size: NA

cdr3_aa: CSVRSDTQYF
cdr3_nt: TGCAGCGTTCGGTCAGATACGCAGTATTTT
d_call: NA
v_call: TRBV29-1
j_call: TRBJ2-3
clone_size: NA

cdr3_aa: CASSQSYMDRVDGYTF
cdr3_nt: TGTGCCAGCAGCCAATCCTACATGGACAGGGTAGATGGCTACACCTTC
d_call: TRBD1
v_call: TRBV3-1/TRBV3-2
j_call: TRBJ1-2
clone_size: NA

cdr3_aa: CASSTLPTGNNQPQHF
cdr3_nt: TGTGCCAGTAGCACCCTCCCGACGGGAAACAATCAGCCCCAGCATTTT
d_call: NA
v_call: TRBV19
j_call: TRBJ1-5
clone_size: NA

cdr3_aa: CASSQGQGPAFF
cdr3_nt: TGTGCCAGTAGTCAAGGACAGGGCCCAGCTTTCTTT
d_call: TRBD1
v_call: TRBV19
j_call: TRBJ1-1
clone_size: NA

cdr3_aa: CASSLEGRSGRRETQYF
cdr3_nt: TGTGCCAGCAGCTTGGAAGGGCGGAGCGGGAGGAGAGAGACCCAGTACTTC
d_call: TRBD2
v_call: TRBV5-6
j_call: TRBJ2-5
clone_size: NA

cdr3_aa: CASSQEWSSGSYNEQFF
cdr3_nt: TGTGCCAGCAGCCAAGAGTGGTCGAGTGGCTCCTACAATGAGCAGTTCTTC
d_call: NA
v_call: TRBV3-1/TRBV3-2
j_call: TRBJ2-1
clone_size: NA

cdr3_aa: CAWSPGNSQPQHF
cdr3_nt: TGTGCCTGGAGTCCAGGGAATAGTCAGCCCCAGCATTTT
d_call: NA
v_call: TRBV30
j_call: TRBJ1-5
clone_size: NA

cdr3_aa: CASREGQDKNIQYF
cdr3_nt: TGCGCCAGCAGGGAGGGACAGGACAAAAACATTCAGTACTTC
d_call: TRBD1
v_call: TRBV5-1
j_call: TRBJ2-4
clone_size: NA

cdr3_aa: CSALHTEAFF
cdr3_nt: TGCAGTGCTCTCCACACTGAAGCTTTCTTT
d_call: NA
v_call: TRBV20-1
j_call: TRBJ1-1
clone_size: NA

cdr3_aa: CASSLGRGLDEQYF
cdr3_nt: TGTGCCAGCAGTTTGGGCAGGGGTTTAGACGAGCAGTACTTC
d_call: NA
v_call: TRBV6-5
j_call: TRBJ2-7
clone_size: NA

cdr3_aa: CASSPFRPMSTGELFF
cdr3_nt: TGTGCCAGCAGCCCATTCAGGCCGATGTCCACCGGGGAGCTGTTTTTT
d_call: NA
v_call: TRBV3-1/TRBV3-2
j_call: TRBJ2-2
clone_size: NA

cdr3_aa: CASSQVRGTDTQYF
cdr3_nt: TGTGCCAGCAGCCAAGTACGGGGCACAGATACGCAGTATTTT
d_call: NA
v_call: TRBV3-1/TRBV3-2
j_call: TRBJ2-3
clone_size: few

cdr3_aa: CASSIATGNYGYTF
cdr3_nt: TGTGCCAGTAGTATAGCGACAGGGAACTATGGCTACACCTTC
d_call: TRBD1
v_call: TRBV19
j_call: TRBJ1-2
clone_size: NA

cdr3_aa: CASSLALRGQNTEAFF
cdr3_nt: TGTGCCAGCAGCTTGGCCCTCAGGGGCCAGAACACTGAAGCTTTCTTT
d_call: NA
v_call: TRBV5-4
j_call: TRBJ1-1
clone_size: NA

cdr3_aa: CASSPQGGEWYEKLFF
cdr3_nt: TGTGCCAGCAGCCCACAGGGGGGGGAATGGTATGAAAAACTGTTTTTT
d_call: TRBD1
v_call: TRBV5-5
j_call: TRBJ1-4
clone_size: NA

cdr3_aa: CASSGLGQGGYTDTQYF
cdr3_nt: TGTGCCAGCAGTGGGCTGGGACAGGGGGGATACACAGATACGCAGTATTTT
d_call: TRBD1
v_call: TRBV6-1
j_call: TRBJ2-3
clone_size: NA

cdr3_aa: CASSKSSGRSPYEQYF
cdr3_nt: TGTGCCAGCAGCAAATCTAGCGGGAGGAGCCCCTACGAGCAGTACTTC
d_call: TRBD2
v_call: TRBV3-1/TRBV3-2
j_call: TRBJ2-7
clone_size: NA

cdr3_aa: CASSPLTQETQYF
cdr3_nt: TGTGCCAGCAGTCCCCTGACACAAGAGACCCAGTACTTC
d_call: NA
v_call: TRBV12-3/TRBV12-4
j_call: TRBJ2-5
clone_size: once

cdr3_aa: CASSIPGQLVGNYGYTF
cdr3_nt: TGTGCCAGTAGTATTCCGGGACAGCTCGTGGGTAACTATGGCTACACCTTC
d_call: TRBD1
v_call: TRBV19
j_call: TRBJ1-2
clone_size: few

cdr3_aa: CASSEIRGVRYEQFF
cdr3_nt: TGTGCCAGCAGCGAAATCAGGGGTGTACGGTATGAGCAGTTCTTC
d_call: NA
v_call: TRBV14
j_call: TRBJ2-1
clone_size: few

cdr3_aa: CASSARGGYGTGELFF
cdr3_nt: TGTGCCAGCAGTGCTCGGGGAGGGTATGGCACCGGGGAGCTGTTTTTT
d_call: TRBD2
v_call: TRBV2
j_call: TRBJ2-2
clone_size: many

cdr3_aa: CASSAGLGYTF
cdr3_nt: TGTGCCAGCAGTGCTGGCTTGGGCTACACCTTC
d_call: NA
v_call: TRBV2
j_call: TRBJ1-2
clone_size: NA

cdr3_aa: CASSPALRDTQYF
cdr3_nt: TGTGCCAGCTCACCAGCCCTGCGGGATACGCAGTATTTT
d_call: NA
v_call: TRBV18
j_call: TRBJ2-3
clone_size: NA

cdr3_aa: CAWSRDRENSPLHF
cdr3_nt: TGTGCCTGGAGCAGGGACAGGGAGAATTCACCCCTCCACTTT
d_call: TRBD1
v_call: TRBV30
j_call: TRBJ1-6
clone_size: once

cdr3_aa: CASSLKVGGPSNEQFF
cdr3_nt: TGTGCCAGCAGCTTAAAGGTGGGAGGGCCAAGTAATGAGCAGTTCTTC
d_call: TRBD2
v_call: TRBV7-9
j_call: TRBJ2-1
clone_size: NA

cdr3_aa: CASRSPGLVYNEQFF
cdr3_nt: TGTGCCAGCAGATCCCCGGGACTAGTCTACAATGAGCAGTTCTTC
d_call: TRBD2
v_call: TRBV27
j_call: TRBJ2-1
clone_size: NA

cdr3_aa: CASSLGGRAFF
cdr3_nt: TGTGCCAGCAGTTTAGGAGGGAGAGCTTTCTTT
d_call: NA
v_call: TRBV12-3/TRBV12-4
j_call: TRBJ1-1
clone_size: few

cdr3_aa: CASSAGVYNEQFF
cdr3_nt: TGTGCCAGCAGCGCGGGAGTCTACAATGAGCAGTTCTTC
d_call: TRBD2
v_call: TRBV7-3
j_call: TRBJ2-1
clone_size: NA

cdr3_aa: CASRPEGGVYSNQPQHF
cdr3_nt: TGTGCCAGCAGACCCGAGGGAGGGGTTTATAGCAATCAGCCCCAGCATTTT
d_call: NA
v_call: TRBV5-8
j_call: TRBJ1-5
clone_size: NA

cdr3_aa: CASSRPGGANSPLHF
cdr3_nt: TGTGCCAGCAGTCGCCCGGGAGGCGCTAATTCACCCCTCCACTTT
d_call: NA
v_call: TRBV28
j_call: TRBJ1-6
clone_size: NA

cdr3_aa: CASSEKRSGNTIYF
cdr3_nt: TGTGCCAGCAGTGAAAAGCGGAGTGGAAACACCATATATTTT
d_call: NA
v_call: TRBV2
j_call: TRBJ1-3
clone_size: NA

cdr3_aa: CASSVRGGSPFAEAFF
cdr3_nt: TGTGCCAGCAGTGTTAGGGGTGGTAGCCCATTCGCTGAAGCTTTCTTT
d_call: NA
v_call: TRBV6-1
j_call: TRBJ1-1
clone_size: NA

cdr3_aa: CASRRTSGLYEQYF
cdr3_nt: TGTGCCAGCAGGCGGACTAGCGGGCTCTACGAGCAGTACTTC
d_call: TRBD2
v_call: TRBV28
j_call: TRBJ2-7
clone_size: NA

cdr3_aa: CASSAVHRVNTEAFF
cdr3_nt: TGTGCCAGCAGTGCCGTCCACAGGGTTAACACTGAAGCTTTCTTT
d_call: NA
v_call: TRBV27
j_call: TRBJ1-1
clone_size: once